This entry concerns a single TCR beta chain. What it binds is not known. This entry comes from a study of T cell clones after liver transplantation. About the research overall: Immunosuppression withdrawal was tried within 2 years after liver transplantation in this trial. TCRbeta sequencing after a pre-transplant mixed lymphocyte reaction identified graft-donor-reactive clones, later tracked in post-transplant blood. Whole-study results and caveats: Conclusions were preliminary, with small, heterogeneous patient groups.

Germline-derived CDR1 and CDR2 are MGHDK and SYGVNS. CDR3 length: 14 residues. V was pared by 2 bases and J by 5 bases, with 9 bases between. Measured with immunoSEQ multiplex PCR; TCRdb has only the in-frame clones, and not every one. The sample holds about 74,000 clones, about 80% seen once. The sample consisted of CD4+ T cells from blood, taken before liver transplant. The TCR comes from a human donor who received a liver transplant. V and J are TRBV25-1 and TRBJ1-4; D is possibly TRBD1 (5 bases). The CDR3: CASSENWGNEKLFF. The CDR3 DNA reads as TGTGCCAGCAGTGAAAACTGGGGGAATGAAAAACTGTTTTTT.